A single sample is the source of the 7 T cell receptor beta chains below, sequenced in a study of technical replicates of blood from a handful of donors. Sequenced by immunoSEQ multiplex PCR; TCRdb stores in-frame clones only, minus some. The sample records some 80,000 clones, about 94% being singletons. The sequencing sample was made of T cells isolated from PBMCs. The receptors derive from a human donor in good health.

The chain recombines TRBV11-3 with TRBJ2-1; D might be TRBD2 (6 bases). With 3 bases removed from V and 3 bases from J, the gap between germline ends came to 9 bases. CDR1 is SGHNT, CDR2 YENEEA, per germline. The CDR3 extends over 14 amino acids. The CDR3 protein is CASSFGTYYNEQFF. CDR3 nucleotide sequence: TGTGCCAGCAGCTTCGGGACTTACTACAATGAGCAGTTCTTC.

The genes are TRBV29-1 and TRBJ2-3, with 8 bases lining up with TRBD2. CDR3 length: 13 residues. The V and J ends lost 6 bases and 4 bases, in that order; junction bases with no gene match: 6. Germline V gene sequence: CDR1 SQVTM, CDR2 ANQGSEA. CDR3 DNA: TGCAGCGTGGAGCGGGAGAATGCAGATACGCAGTATTTT. Translation gives CSVERENADTQYF.

The rearrangement uses TRBV9 and TRBJ2-1; D remains unclear. Germline loops: CDR1 SGDLS, CDR2 YYNGEE. The CDR3 is 16 residues long. V shed 3 bases and J shed 0 bases, with 13 bases lying between them. Here the CDR3 reads CASSETQMSSYNEQFF. The CDR3 DNA sequence: TGTGCCAGCAGCGAGACACAGATGAGCTCCTACAATGAGCAGTTCTTC.

This rearrangement joins TRBV6-5 to TRBJ1-2; D ambiguous. Trimming stripped 8 bases from V and 0 bases from J, with 10 bases between. The CDR3 length is 13 residues. Germline V gene lookup returns CDR1 MNHEY and CDR2 SVGAGI. DNA for the CDR3: TGTGCCAGCTGTCGAGCGTCTAACTATGGCTACACCTTC. Protein product: CASCRASNYGYTF.

This clone has more than one count but fewer than ten. V and J are TRBV13 and TRBJ2-3, with TRBD2 matching over 11 bases. The germline V gene has CDR1 PRHDT and CDR2 FYEKMQ (reference sequence). V gave up 4 bases and J gave up 2 bases; unmatched junction bases: 8. CDR3 size: 17 residues. In DNA, the CDR3 is TGTGCCAGCAGCTCCCCTAGCGGGAGGAAGGCCACAGATACGCAGTATTTT. Its translation is CASSSPSGRKATDTQYF.

V is TRBV28 and J is TRBJ2-7; 7 nucleotides line up with TRBD1. The CDR3 is made up of 15 amino acids. V lost 5 bases to trimming and J lost 0 bases; unmatched junction nucleotides: 7. Germline V gene sequence: CDR1 MDHEN, CDR2 SYDVKM. CDR3 coding DNA: TGTGCCAGCAGTCCAGTAGACAGGGACTCCTACGAGCAGTACTTC. This gives the protein CASSPVDRDSYEQYF.

This clone was counted a single time. V usage is TRBV7-2 and J usage is TRBJ1-1; D is possibly TRBD1 (5 bases). This CDR3 has 13 amino acids. The V and J ends lost 3 bases and 2 bases respectively, with 7 bases between them. Germline lookup yields CDR1 SGHTA and CDR2 FQGNSA. CDR3 nucleotide sequence: TGTGCCAGCAGCTTGAGGACAAACACTGAAGCTTTCTTT. Amino acids: CASSLRTNTEAFF.